This is a list of T cell receptor beta chains from one sample in a study of T cell changes during pregnancy in multiple sclerosis. TCRdb's table, derived via immunoSEQ multiplex PCR, lists solely in-frame clones and lacks some. The repertoire consists of 10,000 to 13,000 clones, with around 88% occurring once and the leading ten covering approximately 5%. Material: CD8+ T cells from peripheral blood mononuclear cells, obtained in the first trimester of pregnancy. Receptors were obtained from a female donor in good health, enrolled as a control in a pregnancy study. CDR3s include the opening cysteine and the closing phenylalanine or tryptophan. Fields, in order: V gene, J gene, clone size, CDR3 protein. A clone size is listed for some rows: how often the clone was seen (once, few, many), or a class if it is expanded.

TRBV7-2	-	-	CASSASYEQYF
TRBV29-1	TRBJ1-1	-	CSVESTPGGGTEAFF
TRBV6-1	TRBJ1-6	-	CASSDRENSPLHF
TRBV7-2	TRBJ2-7	-	CASRQSPGDSYEQYF
TRBV19	TRBJ1-1	-	CASQRSPNTEAFF
TRBV11-3	TRBJ1-1	-	CASSSGLTGRNTEAFF
TRBV7-9	TRBJ2-4	-	CASSPERDSKNIQYF
TRBV27	TRBJ1-2	-	CASSSSPRVYYGYTF
TRBV2	TRBJ1-2	-	CASRGGGYTF
TRBV6-1	TRBJ1-1	-	CATGAMNTEAFF
TRBV9	TRBJ2-3	-	CASSSATSGGFADTQYF
TRBV27	TRBJ2-3	-	CASSLLAGGGDTQYF
TRBV18	TRBJ2-3	-	CASSPGGDTQYF
TRBV4-1	TRBJ1-2	-	CASSPLPMPGDTGYTF
TRBV2	TRBJ1-2	medium-sized	CASSLDSTALYGYTF
TRBV4-3	TRBJ1-1	-	CASSQDVTVLF
TRBV7-2	TRBJ1-3	-	CASRPLSSGNTIYF
TRBV11-3	TRBJ2-7	-	CASSRGGSEQYF
TRBV19	TRBJ1-4	-	CASSTRLQGLNEKLFF
TRBV2	TRBJ1-1	-	CASSQIQLNTEAFF
TRBV7-7	TRBJ2-1	-	CASSPDSYSYNEQFF
TRBV5-5	TRBJ1-1	-	CASSYDSEAFF
TRBV6-6	TRBJ2-3	-	CASSHLLDTQYF
TRBV6-4	TRBJ2-2	-	CASSDGTGDTGELFF
TRBV6-4	TRBJ1-2	-	CASSEGVDSPAYGYTF